These T cell receptor beta chains were read from a single sample in a study of T cells in Graves' hyperthyroidism and ophthalmopathy. TCRdb recomputed calls from the multiplex PCR reads with MiXCR, one row per CDR3 protein. Of approximately 620,000 distinct CDR3 sequences in the sample, roughly a sixth were seen once. Sequencing input: blood. All receptors derive from a woman between 40 and 50 years old with Graves' ophthalmopathy. Each CDR3 is given with its conserved first and last residue. D genes are given only for firm matches. A row's size may be missing; if present it is once, few, many or a size class.

CASSPSSGGMYEQYF,TGTGCCAGCAGTCCCTCGAGCGGGGGGATGTACGAGCAGTACTTC,few,TRBD2,15,TRBJ2-7,TRBV27
CASSQVAGEVQGNEKLFF,TGCGCCAGCAGCCAAGTGGCAGGGGAGGTGCAGGGTAATGAAAAACTGTTTTTT,.,.,18,TRBJ1-4,TRBV4-1
CASSPTSGGWDEQFF,TGCGCCAGCAGCCCGACTAGCGGGGGGTGGGATGAGCAGTTCTTC,once,TRBD2,15,TRBJ2-1,TRBV10-2
CASGPEDNSPLHF,TGTGCCAGCGGGCCGGAGGATAATTCACCCCTCCACTTT,.,.,13,TRBJ1-6,TRBV9
CAISDGQTEALF,TGTGCCATCAGTGACGGACAGACTGAAGCTCTCTTT,.,.,12,TRBJ1-1,TRBV10-3
CASSSRVGGTSGNTGELFF,TGTGCCAGCAGCTCTCGAGTAGGTGGGACTAGCGGGAACACCGGGGAGCTGTTTTTT,many,TRBD2,19,TRBJ2-2,TRBV11-1
CASTPLSGVSNEQFF,TGTGCCAGCACCCCTTTATCGGGAGTCTCGAATGAGCAGTTCTTC,few,.,15,TRBJ2-1,TRBV14
CASSSLQLGSKDTEAFF,TGTGCCAGCTCATCTTTACAACTAGGGAGCAAAGACACTGAAGCTTTCTTT,.,.,17,TRBJ1-1,TRBV18
CASKDTVPADTQYF,TGCGCCAGCAAAGATACGGTTCCCGCAGATACGCAGTATTTT,.,.,14,TRBJ2-3,TRBV5-1
CASKRPGDTQYF,TGTGCCAGCAAACGGCCGGGTGATACGCAGTATTTT,.,.,12,TRBJ2-3,TRBV6-1
CSVVGSGGGETQYF,TGCAGCGTTGTTGGGTCAGGGGGCGGAGAGACCCAGTACTTC,many,TRBD1,14,TRBJ2-5,TRBV29-1
CASSMGQISGNTIYF,TGCGCCAGCAGCATGGGACAGATCTCTGGAAACACCATATATTTT,few,TRBD1,15,TRBJ1-3,TRBV5-1
CASSEQGGLNEQFF,TGTGCCAGCAGTGAACAGGGAGGTCTAAATGAGCAGTTCTTC,many,.,14,TRBJ2-1,TRBV2
CSAAGGWGETQYF,TGCAGTGCCGCAGGGGGCTGGGGGGAGACCCAGTACTTC,many,TRBD1,13,TRBJ2-5,TRBV20-1
CSARIPTAYQALHF,TGCAGTGCTAGAATTCCGACTGCTTATCAGGCCCTCCACTTT,many,.,14,TRBJ1-6,TRBV20-1
CAFSGLAGVRTDTQYF,TGTGCCTTCTCAGGACTAGCGGGAGTGCGAACAGATACGCAGTATTTT,.,TRBD2,16,TRBJ2-3,TRBV30
CASSLKRHPSSYNEQFF,TGTGCCAGCAGCTTAAAGCGACACCCGAGCTCCTACAATGAGCAGTTCTTC,.,.,17,TRBJ2-1,TRBV11-2
CASSPLGSNQPQHF,TGTGCCAGCAGCCCCCTGGGGAGCAATCAGCCCCAGCATTTT,many,.,14,TRBJ1-5,TRBV6-1
CASTPQGQGVNNEQFF,TGTGCCAGCACTCCCCAAGGGCAGGGGGTGAACAATGAGCAGTTCTTC,many,TRBD1,16,TRBJ2-1,TRBV12-3/TRBV12-4
CSATTGTRTNNEQFF,TGCAGTGCTACGACCGGGACTAGAACCAACAATGAGCAGTTCTTC,.,TRBD2,15,TRBJ2-1,TRBV20-1
CASSLAGTGGSNEQFF,TGTGCCAGCAGCTTAGCAGGGACAGGGGGTAGTAATGAGCAGTTCTTC,many,TRBD1,16,TRBJ2-1,TRBV7-9
CASSPVVSAGETQYF,TGTGCCAGCAGTCCCGTGGTTAGCGCTGGAGAGACCCAGTACTTC,many,.,15,TRBJ2-5,TRBV28
CSAGGTANQPQHF,TGCAGTGCGGGGGGGACTGCAAATCAGCCCCAGCATTTT,many,.,13,TRBJ1-5,TRBV20-1
CASSTRLATSDTQYF,TGTGCCAGCAGCACAAGACTAGCAACATCTGATACGCAGTATTTT,.,TRBD2,15,TRBJ2-3,TRBV2
CASSLAVTDRSEAFF,TGTGCCAGCAGCTTAGCCGTGACAGATCGTTCTGAAGCTTTCTTT,.,.,15,TRBJ1-1,TRBV7-2
CASSLGNNSPLHF,TGTGCCAGCAGCTTGGGGAATAATTCACCCCTCCACTTT,many,.,13,TRBJ1-6,TRBV11-2
CASSLDQPETQYF,TGCGCCAGCAGCCTGGACCAGCCCGAGACCCAGTACTTC,few,.,13,TRBJ2-5,TRBV5-1
CASSNPGQGYIQYF,TGTGCCAGCAGTAACCCGGGACAGGGGTACATTCAGTACTTC,.,TRBD1,14,TRBJ2-4,TRBV6-5
CASSFTGGRDEAFF,TGTGCCAGCAGTTTTACAGGGGGCCGCGATGAAGCTTTCTTT,few,TRBD1,14,TRBJ1-1,TRBV27
CASSPQGARSSGNTIYF,TGTGCCAGCAGCCCACAGGGGGCTCGAAGCTCTGGAAACACCATATATTTT,.,TRBD1,17,TRBJ1-3,TRBV2
CASSPAVGGGGTDTQYF,TGTGCCAGCAGCCCGGCGGTTGGAGGGGGCGGGACAGATACGCAGTATTTT,many,.,17,TRBJ2-3,TRBV6-2/TRBV6-3
CASSPGGKIFDEQFF,TGTGCCAGCAGTCCAGGGGGAAAGATCTTCGATGAGCAGTTCTTC,many,TRBD1,15,TRBJ2-1,TRBV28
CASGLDRAPSGNTIYF,TGTGCTAGTGGTTTGGACCGGGCCCCCTCTGGAAACACCATATATTTT,.,.,16,TRBJ1-3,TRBV12-5
CASSKQGANNEQFF,TGTGCCAGCTCCAAGCAGGGGGCCAACAATGAGCAGTTCTTC,many,TRBD1,14,TRBJ2-1,TRBV2
CASSDRDRGKVGSNQPQHF,TGTGCCAGCAGTGACAGGGACAGGGGGAAAGTTGGTAGCAATCAGCCCCAGCATTTT,few,TRBD1,19,TRBJ1-5,TRBV28
CASSIAVTTTSGEQYF,TGTGCCAGTAGTATAGCCGTAACGACGACTAGCGGCGAGCAGTACTTC,.,TRBD2,16,TRBJ2-7,TRBV19
CASSLRQSLGSLYNSPLHF,TGTGCCAGCAGCTTGCGGCAGTCCCTCGGCTCCCTCTATAATTCACCCCTCCACTTT,.,.,19,TRBJ1-6,TRBV7-8
CASSVRGNEQFF,TGTGCCAGCAGCGTGCGTGGTAATGAGCAGTTCTTC,many,.,12,TRBJ2-1,TRBV19
CASSPLSADTQYF,TGTGCCAGCAGCCCCCTAAGCGCAGATACGCAGTATTTT,many,.,13,TRBJ2-3,TRBV7-3
CSARHTTGIGAIQYF,TGCAGTGCTAGACATACCACCGGGATAGGAGCGATTCAGTACTTC,many,.,15,TRBJ2-4,TRBV20-1
CASSHTDRRPYEQYF,TGTGCCAGCAGTCACACTGACAGGCGTCCCTACGAGCAGTACTTC,many,.,15,TRBJ2-7,TRBV28
CASSKQSSGHNEQFF,TGTGCCAGCAGCAAACAGTCTAGCGGTCACAATGAGCAGTTCTTC,many,TRBD2,15,TRBJ2-1,TRBV7-9
CASSLVGGRLAEAFF,TGTGCCAGCAGCTTAGTAGGCGGACGCCTGGCTGAAGCTTTCTTT,many,.,15,TRBJ1-1,TRBV11-2
CASSLIGQTYEQYF,TGCGCCAGCAGCTTGATCGGCCAGACCTACGAGCAGTACTTC,many,.,14,TRBJ2-7,TRBV5-1
CASSPRKDLLGEAFF,TGTGCCAGCAGCCCTCGTAAGGACTTACTTGGGGAGGCTTTCTTT,.,.,15,TRBJ1-1,TRBV7-9
CAISEVSGLTVEQFF,TGTGCCATCAGTGAAGTGAGCGGACTAACGGTGGAGCAGTTCTTC,few,.,15,TRBJ2-1,TRBV10-3
CSAGKETQYF,TGCAGTGCTGGCAAGGAGACCCAGTACTTC,.,.,10,TRBJ2-5,TRBV20-1
CASGLFGLAGFPNEQFF,TGTGCTAGTGGTTTGTTCGGACTAGCGGGGTTTCCCAATGAGCAGTTCTTC,few,TRBD2,17,TRBJ2-1,TRBV12-5
CASSLDGVGVETQYF,TGCGCCAGCAGCCTGGATGGGGTAGGGGTCGAGACCCAGTACTTC,.,.,15,TRBJ2-5,TRBV5-1
CASSVGEGGYF,TGTGCCAGCAGCGTAGGAGAGGGGGGGTACTTC,.,.,11,TRBJ2-5,TRBV9